This entry features one T cell receptor (beta chain) sequence. Many counts were recorded for this clonotype. What antigen it recognizes has not been identified. No much larger clonotype is one base removed from it; base qualities were not supplied. This entry belongs to a study of blood T cells in healthy people across ages (dated by TCRdb to the mid-2010s). With regard to the full study: Template switching captured roughly one uniquely barcoded TCR beta cDNA molecule per two T cells in model experiments. Using deep sequencing normalized with unique cDNA molecular identifiers, the study measured how TCR beta repertoire diversity changes with age. The donors were split into four age groups: young (average 16 years), middle-aged (about 40), aged (roughly 65) and long-lived (approximately 80). To avoid experimental bias, donors of different ages were randomly spread across the sequencing lanes. Two additional independent replicas of 1 million unique cDNA reads from the same blood draw were analyzed for two donors (one aged 18 to 30 and one aged 80 or older).

The library was generated by 5' RACE. TCRdb shows the sequencer as Illumina HiSeq 2500. A second PCR of roughly 6 to 12 cycles was run with a J-beta primer mix and a sample-barcoded 5' primer. A unique molecular identifier was introduced onto each TCR beta cDNA molecule by a template-switch 5' adaptor carrying 12 random nucleotides. Each sample yielded at least 3 million CDR3-containing paired-end reads. First-strand cDNA synthesis was performed from all RNA using the Mint cDNA synthesis kit, with priming by a TRBC-specific oligonucleotide. All cDNA was treated with uracil-DNA glycosylase and then went through a first 18-cycle PCR with the universal primers M1SS and BC2_uni_R. In the paper's pipeline: For normalization, 1 million high-quality reads, each with a distinct molecular identifier, were randomly selected from each sample. Reads with shared molecular identifiers were discarded instead of being binned into consensus sequences. CDR3 identification, clonotype clustering and error correction used MiTCR with a Q25 quality threshold and the strictest error-elimination algorithm. Lower-bound total TCR beta diversity was estimated with a nonparametric unseen species model using Euler transformation. TCRdb took the public reads, trimmed them with fastp at Q25, ran MiXCR for clone calling and kept in-frame beta chains. Every CDR3 protein is listed once, alongside the most common genes and DNA of its rows. V and J calls and clone size were set by TCRdb, not the authors. The sample table contains 650,000 to 700,000 distinct CDR3 sequences; only one count was recorded for approximately 52% of them. Approximately 13% of the sample lies in the top ten.

Donors were 39 systemically healthy Caucasian individuals from Russia aged about 6 to 100 years. Each donor gave ten milliliters of peripheral blood, drawn into EDTA-treated Vacutainer tubes. Ficoll-Paque density-gradient centrifugation was used to isolate PBMCs, with at least 7 million per sample. Total RNA was extracted from PBMCs with Trizol reagent, with at least 6 micrograms obtained per sample. Naive CD45RAhigh/CD27high T cell percentages were measured by flow cytometry on a PBMC aliquot from every donor. Points the paper makes about the study in general: Since profiling was done on bulk unsorted PBMCs, naive and antigen-experienced compartments could not be conclusively compared. As age increased, observed TCR beta diversity per million T cells dropped in a roughly linear way, and a significant reduction was already evident by age 40. Donor CMV infection status was unknown, potentially confounding age-related changes in expanded clonotypes. The long-lived group showed more naive CD4+ T cells, fewer expanded clones and increased TCR diversity than the aged group, suggesting age selection. A strong correlation was found between observed TCR beta diversity and the percentage of naive T cells measured by flow cytometry. Total diversity estimates from one million sequenced T cells were considered lower bounds and underestimates.

The specimen was blood. The receptor's source is a woman aged 80 or older in good health.

The CDR3 reads as follows: CASSSGTSGGTDTQYF. The sequenced DNA is TGTGCCAGCAGTTCCGGGACTAGCGGGGGAACAGATACGCAGTATTTT. The chain joins TRBV12-3 or TRBV12-4 to TRBJ2-3; the junction holds 14 bases that match TRBD2. Taken from cysteine to phenylalanine, the CDR3 has 16 residues. Only the CDR3 DNA is retained, 48 bases long and in frame from the first base. The germline V end is reduced by 4 bases and the J end by 3 bases; junction bases left unmatched: 3.